The TCR beta chain described here comes from a study of T cell repertoires in cytomegalovirus infection. TCRdb re-called the reads with MiXCR, one entry per CDR3 protein. The sample carries fewer than 1,000,000 distinct CDR3 sequences, 31% recorded once. Losses at the gene ends were 1 base for V and 5 bases for J; bases not matched to a gene: 7. There are 17 residues in the CDR3. Comment on this clonotype: The antigen remains undetermined.

The starting material was cultured CD8+ T cells from PBMCs, obtained from culture after CMV antigen stimulation. The source of this sequence is a human donor in good health (CMV status not recorded). Some clones in this sample may be carry-over from other donors' samples. J is TRBJ2-2 and V is TRBV12-3 or TRBV12-4; 10 nucleotides align to TRBD2. CDR3: CASSLGSGGPGTGELFF. The CDR3 nucleotides are TGTGCCAGCAGTTTAGGTAGCGGGGGGCCCGGTACCGGGGAGCTGTTTTTT.